A single sample is the source of the 3 T cell receptor beta chains below, sequenced in a study of cytomegalovirus exposure and HLA in healthy donors. The PCR contained 60 Vbeta and 13 Jbeta primers. The repertoire was sequenced with immunoSEQ multiplex PCR; TCRdb's copy has only in-frame clones and lacks some. This table has approximately 150,000 clones, roughly four fifths appearing once. Source material: PBMCs. The receptor source for this set is a man aged 25 to 40 in good health and CMV-seropositive.

This chain links TRBV19 with TRBJ1-5; D ambiguous. V was clipped by 6 bases and J by 4 bases, with 13 bases between them. The CDR3 consists of 14 residues. The germline V gene has CDR1 LNHDA and CDR2 SQIVND (reference sequence). The chain's CDR3 is CASRAEIWNQPQHF. In nucleotides, the CDR3 is TGTGCCAGTAGAGCGGAAATTTGGAATCAGCCCCAGCATTTT.

This chain uses TRBV5-6 with TRBJ2-7; 10 bases agree with TRBD1. Germline V CDR1 and CDR2: SGHDT, YYEEEE. This CDR3 contains 16 residues. V lost 3 bases, J lost 3 bases, and 9 bases stayed unmatched. CDR3 sequence reads: CASSSLGTGEGYEQYF. In DNA, the CDR3 is TGTGCCAGCAGCTCTTTAGGGACAGGGGAAGGCTACGAGCAGTACTTC.

This clone was counted only a few times. The chain combines TRBV10-3 with TRBJ1-1; possibly TRBD1 for D (5 bases). The V and J ends lost 10 bases and 1 base respectively, with 16 bases between them. In germline, CDR1 is ENHRY, CDR2 SYGVKD. The CDR3 contains 14 residues. CDR3: CANRAQDTNTEAFF. CDR3 DNA sequence: TGTGCCAACCGCGCTCAGGACACGAACACTGAAGCTTTCTTT.